A single sample gave rise to the 31 T cell receptor beta chains below, sequenced in a study of regulatory T cells in long-lasting Graves disease. The time point is: newly diagnosed GD, antithyroid drugs for less than 3 months. The authors made the TCR library using RNA they extracted from PBMCs. Construction of the TCR beta libraries employed iRepertoire HTBI primers in conjunction with Arm-PCR of CDR3 regions. TCRdb processed the multiplex PCR reads anew with MiXCR; each CDR3 protein has one entry. This sample has approximately 540,000 distinct CDR3 sequences; 12% occur once, and the top ten carry roughly 8.9%. The same data also contributed to another study, on T cells in Graves' hyperthyroidism and ophthalmopathy.

The sequences come from peripheral blood mononuclear cells (PBMCs), collected at new diagnosis, from a patient treated with antithyroid drugs. Receptors were obtained from a woman aged 25-40 years with Graves disease.

This clonotype was recorded many times. The V call is TRBV7-9, the J call TRBJ1-2; TRBD1 aligns across 7 bases. The CDR3 contains 16 residues. The junction had 11 bases not matched to a gene; V was cut back by 5 bases and J by 2 bases. Looked up from germline, CDR1 is SEHNR and CDR2 is FQNEAQ (reference sequence). The CDR3 protein is CASSITVTGTNYGYTF. The CDR3 nucleotides are TGTGCCAGCAGCATCACCGTGACAGGGACCAACTATGGCTACACCTTC. Filled out from reference TRBV7-9 and TRBJ1-2, the complete variable domain reads DTGVSQNPRHKITKRGQNVTFRCDPISEHNRLYWYRQTLGQGPEFLTYFQNEAQLEKSRLLSDRFSAERPKGSFSTLEIQRTEQGDSAMYLCASSITVTGTNYGYTFGSGTRLTVV.

This clonotype was recorded many times. The rearrangement uses TRBV5-1 and TRBJ2-7; perhaps TRBD1 as D (6 bases). Germline lookup yields CDR1 SGHRS and CDR2 YFSETQ. Trimming removed 5 bases at V and 7 bases at J, with 13 bases between. The CDR3 length is 12 residues. This CDR3 reads CASSGAGAEQYF. Written as DNA, the CDR3 is TGCGCCAGCAGTGGAGCAGGGGCTGAGCAGTACTTC.

The sample holds many counts of this clonotype. The chain combines TRBV6-2 or TRBV6-3 with TRBJ2-1; D uncertain. The V gene's germline CDR1 is MNHEY and CDR2 SVGEGT. The V end lost 10 bases, the J end lost 8 bases, and 12 bases lay between the germline ends. This CDR3 is built from 11 residues. The CDR3 DNA sequence: TGTGCCATCCAGAGTGGCGATGAGCAGTTCTTC. Translating it yields CAIQSGDEQFF.

This clonotype was detected ten times or more. This rearrangement joins TRBV12-3 or TRBV12-4 to TRBJ1-2; D possibly corresponds to TRBD1 (6 bases). This CDR3 spans 16 amino acids. The V gene lost 3 bases and the J gene lost 0 bases, with 14 bases spanning the gap. CDR3 region: CASSLSGTGSNYGYTF. The CDR3 bases are TGTGCCAGCAGTTTGTCTGGCACAGGGTCTAACTATGGCTACACCTTC.

There are many counts of this clonotype. The chain recombines TRBV24-1 with TRBJ1-5; D remains ambiguous. In germline, CDR1 is KGHDR, CDR2 SFDVKD. Trimming took off 3 bases at V and 0 bases at J, with 8 bases between the two ends. The CDR3 spans 15 residues. The CDR3 bases are TGTGCCACCAGTGATGGGATATATAGCAATCAGCCCCAGCATTTT. Translating gives CATSDGIYSNQPQHF.

This clonotype has a count of ten or more. The J gene is TRBJ2-7, the V gene TRBV4-1; D gene uncertain. This CDR3 is built from 14 residues. With 1 base removed from V and 2 bases from J, the gap between germline ends came to 9 bases. The V gene's germline CDR1 is MGHRA and CDR2 YSYEKL. In DNA, the CDR3 is TGCGCCAGCAGCCAAGGGGTCGGAACCTACGAGCAGTACTTC. This sequence encodes CASSQGVGTYEQYF.

The genes are TRBV29-1 and TRBJ2-7, with 7 positions matching TRBD1. Per germline, CDR1 SQVTM and CDR2 ANQGSEA. Trimming removed 7 bases from V and 2 bases from J; junction bases left unmatched: 14. The CDR3 runs to 15 residues. The CDR3 coding sequence is TGCAGCGCAACCGCCGGCGGACAGGTCCCCTACGAGCAGTACTTC. Translated: CSATAGGQVPYEQYF.

The count of this clonotype is one. This chain uses TRBV7-6 with TRBJ2-1, with TRBD1 matching over 11 bases. There are 14 residues in the CDR3. Trimming at V came to 5 bases and at J to 10 bases, leaving 7 bases not matched to a gene. Germline-derived CDR1 and CDR2 are SGHVS and FNYEAQ. The CDR3 DNA follows: TGTGCCAGCAGCCATGGACAGGGGGCTTACGAGCAGTTCTTC. The encoded protein is CASSHGQGAYEQFF.

The rearrangement uses TRBV6-5 and TRBJ2-5, with D maybe TRBD2 (7 bases). Germline CDR1 and CDR2: MNHEY and SVGAGI. V was pared by 0 bases and J by 5 bases, with 16 bases between. CDR3 size: 16 residues. CDR3 bases: TGTGCCAGCAGTTACTCGAGGGGGAGGGCCGGGGAGACCCAGTACTTC. This encodes CASSYSRGRAGETQYF.

This clonotype was counted only a few times. J is TRBJ1-6 and V is TRBV18; D unresolved. Germline loops: CDR1 KGHSH, CDR2 LQKENI. The germline V and J ends were trimmed by 6 bases and 10 bases, with 13 bases remaining between them. The CDR3 contains 13 residues. CDR3 nucleotides: TGTGCCAGCTCGCCAGCAGTAGTCTCACCCCTCCACTTT. This encodes CASSPAVVSPLHF.

This clonotype was observed many times. This chain links TRBV19 with TRBJ1-1, with D perhaps TRBD1 (6 bases). CDR1 is LNHDA, CDR2 SQIVND, per germline (reference sequence). V lost 3 bases, J lost 0 bases, and 14 bases lay in between. The CDR3 contains 16 residues. The CDR3 nucleotides read TGTGCCAGTAGTATCCCTCGGGGGGCGATGAACACTGAAGCTTTCTTT. Its translation: CASSIPRGAMNTEAFF.

Concerning this clonotype itself: A much larger clone differs from this one at a single base, so this may be a read error. V and J are TRBV20-1 and TRBJ1-5; 9 nucleotides align to TRBD1. The CDR3 runs 19 residues. Per germline, CDR1 DFQATT and CDR2 SNEGSKA (reference sequence). The CDR3: CGAPKGQGVLISGNQPQHF. For the CDR3, the DNA is TGCGGTGCTCCCAAGGGACAGGGAGTGTTGATTTCGGGCAATCAGCCCCAGCATTTT.

This clonotype was detected ten times or more. The chain carries TRBV28 and TRBJ2-1; TRBD1 is a possible D gene (6 bases). Germline lookup yields CDR1 MDHEN and CDR2 SYDVKM. The CDR3 extends over 14 amino acids. Trimming removed 5 bases from V and 0 bases from J, with 8 bases in between. In DNA, the CDR3 is TGTGCCAGCAGTGGGGGCGCCTCCTACAATGAGCAGTTCTTC. Its translation: CASSGGASYNEQFF.

Comments on this clonotype: Sequence at one end of the junction differs from germline and may be a read error. The chain employs TRBV11-2 and TRBJ2-5, with no clear D. The CDR3 is 15 amino acids. Germline-derived CDR1 and CDR2 are SGHAT and FQNNGV. In nucleotides, the CDR3 is TGTGCCAGCAGCTTAGCCCAGGCCCCGGTTATTGCCCAGCACTTC. This codes for CASSLAQAPVIAQHF.

This clonotype was observed at least ten times. For the CDR3, the DNA is TGTGCCAGCAGCCCGACAGGGCCAGAAAAACTGTTTTTT. Its protein product is CASSPTGPEKLFF. The chain has TRBV3-1 and TRBJ1-4; 7 bases agree with TRBD1. V shed 4 bases, J shed 8 bases, and the junction held 4 bases outside the gene matches. CDR3 length: 13 residues. Germline V gene data show CDR1 as LGHDT and CDR2 as YNNKEL (reference sequence).

In this sample, this clonotype turned up many times. J is TRBJ2-1 and V is TRBV6-5, with 14 bases lining up with TRBD2. The J segment lost 7 bases and the V segment lost 6 bases, leaving 5 bases of the junction unmatched. The CDR3 extends over 15 amino acids. The germline gives CDR1 MNHEY, CDR2 SVGAGI. The CDR3: CASSYGLAGGNEQFF. CDR3 coding DNA: TGTGCCAGCAGCTACGGACTAGCGGGAGGTAATGAGCAGTTCTTC.

This clonotype was recorded at least ten times. The chain employs TRBV12-3 or TRBV12-4 and TRBJ1-1; D possibly corresponds to TRBD1 (6 bases). There are 16 residues in the CDR3. Trimming removed 6 bases from V and 1 base from J, with 18 bases in between. CDR3 coding DNA: TGTGCCAGCAGCCCGCCGGGACACATATCGAACACTGAAGCTTTCTTT. Translating gives CASSPPGHISNTEAFF.

This clonotype showed up many times. The chain employs TRBV20-1 and TRBJ1-1; D call uncertain. The CDR3 is made up of 13 amino acids. Trimming stripped 3 bases from V and 4 bases from J, with 12 bases between. The germline V gene has CDR1 DFQATT and CDR2 SNEGSKA (reference sequence). CDR3 in amino acids: CSASLSGGTEAFF. For the CDR3, the DNA is TGCAGTGCTAGCCTATCTGGAGGCACTGAAGCTTTCTTT.

A note on this clonotype: A much larger clone lies one base from this, so it may be a read error. This chain connects TRBV6-1 to TRBJ1-1; D unclear. V lost 7 bases to trimming and J lost 3 bases, with 6 bases between them. Germline V gene lookup returns CDR1 MNHNS and CDR2 SASEGT. The CDR3 spans 11 residues. This CDR3 reads CASKRDTEAFF. CDR3 bases: TGTGCCAGCAAGCGGGACACTGAAGCTTTCTTT.

The V gene is TRBV6-2 or TRBV6-3, the J gene TRBJ2-7; D gene uncertain. CDR3 size: 15 residues. Per the germline V gene, CDR1 is MNHEY and CDR2 is SVGEGT. V gave up 6 bases and J gave up 5 bases, with 20 bases separating them. The CDR3 DNA follows: TGTGCCAGCAGCCATTCGGCGGTAGTGGGGAACGAGCAGTACTTC. Translated, it gives CASSHSAVVGNEQYF.

This clonotype has only a few counts. This sequence joins TRBV6-2 or TRBV6-3 and TRBJ2-2, with TRBD2 as a possible D gene (6 bases). The CDR3 covers 14 residues. V lost 11 bases and J 0 bases, leaving 13 bases between the germline ends. Germline CDR1 and CDR2: MNHEY and SVGEGT. CDR3 loop: CAGSIAANTGELFF. The CDR3 region has the DNA TGTGCCGGATCAATAGCGGCGAACACCGGGGAGCTGTTTTTT.

A remark on this clonotype: A much larger clone is a single base away; this may be a read error. The chain links TRBV30 to TRBJ1-1, with 9 bases matching TRBD1. The V gene end was trimmed by 3 bases and the J gene end by 4 bases; junction bases not matched to a gene: 9. CDR1 is GTSNPN and CDR2 is SVGIG in the germline V gene (reference sequence). The CDR3 contains 15 residues. DNA of the CDR3: TGTGCCTGGAGGGAGATCGTGACAGGGGGCACTGAAGCTTTCTTT. Protein product: CAWREIVTGGTEAFF.

This clonotype showed up many times. The V call is TRBV9, the J call TRBJ1-6; D is possibly TRBD1 (6 bases). The ends were cut back, 3 bases at V and 4 bases at J, with 17 bases in the middle. Germline lookup yields CDR1 SGDLS and CDR2 YYNGEE. This CDR3 is built from 17 residues. The DNA of the CDR3 is TGTGCCAGCAGCGCATATTCAGGGGCAGGGTATAATTCACCCCTCCACTTT. This sequence encodes CASSAYSGAGYNSPLHF.

The genes are TRBV6-2 or TRBV6-3 and TRBJ2-7; D gene ambiguous. This CDR3 region has 11 residues. Trimming removed 7 bases at V and 5 bases at J, with 9 bases between. Germline values: CDR1 MNHEY, CDR2 SVGEGT. The DNA for the CDR3 is TGTGCCAGCACCAACACGCACGAGCAGTACTTC. Its translation is CASTNTHEQYF.

This clonotype has a count of ten or more. The chain links TRBV11-2 to TRBJ2-1, with a possible D match to TRBD2 (6 bases). Germline V gene data show CDR1 as SGHAT and CDR2 as FQNNGV. This CDR3 has 13 amino acids. Deletions cut 0 bases from V and 15 bases from J, with 15 bases between. In nucleotides, the CDR3 is TGTGCCAGCAGCTTAGAAGGCTCCCTGGGGGGGTTCTTC. Translating gives CASSLEGSLGGFF.

On this clonotype itself: A much more abundant neighbour one base away suggests this may be a read error. The rearrangement joins TRBV2 to TRBJ2-1, with TRBD2 matching over 11 bases. Near its end, the DNA agrees better with TRBJ2-7, so the J call may be wrong. Germline V gives CDR1 SNHLY, CDR2 FYNNEI. The CDR3 has 17 residues. CDR3 DNA: TGTGCCAGCAAGTTGGTAGCGGGGGGGGTCTCCTACAATGAGCAGTACTTC. Amino acids: CASKLVAGGVSYNEQYF.

This clonotype was recorded a few times. This chain links TRBV28 with TRBJ1-6; D unclear. Germline CDR1 reads MDHEN; CDR2 reads SYDVKM. This CDR3 region has 16 residues. V lost 2 bases and J 0 bases, leaving 8 bases between the germline ends. The CDR3 loop reads CASSLRSLSYNSPLHF. CDR3 coding DNA: TGTGCCAGCAGTTTACGTTCTCTCTCCTATAATTCACCCCTCCACTTT.

This clonotype was counted ten times or more. The V gene is TRBV5-1, the J gene TRBJ2-1, with D possibly matching TRBD2 (5 bases). Germline V lookup: CDR1 SGHRS, CDR2 YFSETQ. CDR3 length: 15 amino acids. Trimming left V 1 base short and J 6 bases short, with 14 bases between. DNA of the CDR3: TGCGCCAGCAGCTTGTCGGTTCTAGCCAGCAATGAGCAGTTCTTC. Encoded protein: CASSLSVLASNEQFF. The whole variable domain, filled in from reference TRBV5-1 and TRBJ2-1, reads KAGVTQTPRYLIKTRGQQVTLSCSPISGHRSVSWYQQTPGQGLQFLFEYFSETQRNKGNFPGRFSGRQFSNSRSEMNVSTLELGDSALYLCASSLSVLASNEQFFGPGTRLTVL.

V gene TRBV29-1 combines with J gene TRBJ1-3; D ambiguous. Per germline, CDR1 SQVTM and CDR2 ANQGSEA. Trimming left V 5 bases short and J 4 bases short, with 12 bases between. The CDR3 loop spans 13 amino acids. CDR3 bases: TGCAGCGTTCGTCTACCAGGAGGAAACACCATATATTTT. It encodes CSVRLPGGNTIYF.

Here the CDR3 reads CANGNGDTQYF. The CDR3 DNA reads as TGTGCCAACGGGAATGGAGATACGCAGTATTTT. The chain has TRBV10-3 and TRBJ2-3; D perhaps matches TRBD2 (5 bases). The CDR3 extends over 11 amino acids. Germline V lookup: CDR1 ENHRY, CDR2 SYGVKD. V was clipped by 10 bases and J by 5 bases, with 10 bases between them.

This clonotype was counted many times. The chain carries TRBV6-5 and TRBJ1-2; TRBD1 agrees at 7 bases. The CDR3 consists of 13 residues. Germline CDR1 reads MNHEY; CDR2 reads SVGAGI. V lost 4 bases to trimming and J lost 4 bases; unmatched junction nucleotides: 3. In DNA, the CDR3 is TGTGCCAGCAGTTCGACAGGGATCTATGGCTACACCTTC. Amino acid sequence: CASSSTGIYGYTF.